Described below is a single TCR beta chain sequence and its context. Its antigen is still unknown. The data derive from a study of T cells in Graves' hyperthyroidism and ophthalmopathy. The study, taken as a whole, reports: The model made its ophthalmopathy prediction, and onset followed a median around 6.5 months later.

V lost 6 bases and J 5 bases, leaving 10 bases between the germline ends. The CDR3 loop spans 12 amino acids. The germline V gene has CDR1 SGHAT and CDR2 FQDESV (reference sequence). Fresh peripheral blood, 8 to 10 ml, was the source of the PBMCs. Amplification targeted TCR beta CDR3 regions from RNA transcripts. HTBI primers were the set used in a first-round RT-PCR of the TCR CDR3. TCRdb independently ran MiXCR on the multiplex PCR reads; one entry per CDR3 protein. The table includes about 760,000 distinct CDR3 sequences, around 40% detected once. The TCR comes from a woman aged 40 to 50 with Graves' hyperthyroidism. The sequencing input was blood. The rearrangement links TRBV11-1 to TRBJ2-5; no reliable D call. CDR3 region: CASRPDMETQYF. The CDR3, as DNA: TGTGCCAGCAGGCCAGACATGGAGACCCAGTACTTC.